A selection of T cell receptor beta chains follows, all from one sample in a study of T cells in Graves' hyperthyroidism and ophthalmopathy. TCRdb re-called the multiplex PCR reads with MiXCR, one entry per CDR3 protein. The repertoire holds fewer than 750,000 distinct CDR3 sequences, with under 15% as singletons. The sequencing input was blood. The receptors come from a woman aged 40-49 years with Graves' ophthalmopathy. Both conserved end residues are part of each CDR3. A D gene is named only where the DNA matches it firmly. Clone size is shown for a subset of rows, as once, few, many or a class of expanded clone.

V gene: TRBV6-2/TRBV6-3
J gene: TRBJ2-7
D gene: .
clone size: many
CDR3 DNA: TGTGCCAGCAGTTACGGGGGACCGTTTTGGGAGCAGTACTTC
CDR3 protein: CASSYGGPFWEQYF

V gene: TRBV7-6
J gene: TRBJ2-4
D gene: .
clone size: many
CDR3 DNA: TGTGCCAGCAGCTCATACCGGGCTCCTGGGAACATTCAGTACTTC
CDR3 protein: CASSSYRAPGNIQYF

V gene: TRBV19
J gene: TRBJ1-5
D gene: TRBD1
clone size: .
CDR3 DNA: TGTGCCAGTCAAACCCAGGGGGCGAATCGTCAGCCCCAGCATTTT
CDR3 protein: CASQTQGANRQPQHF

V gene: TRBV20-1
J gene: TRBJ1-2
D gene: .
clone size: .
CDR3 DNA: TGCAGTGCTAGAGATGGGGCCACATATGGCTACACCTTC
CDR3 protein: CSARDGATYGYTF

V gene: TRBV5-1
J gene: TRBJ1-1
D gene: .
clone size: many
CDR3 DNA: TGCGCCAGCAGTATGGGAGTCGCTGAAGCTTTCTTT
CDR3 protein: CASSMGVAEAFF

V gene: TRBV5-4
J gene: TRBJ2-4
D gene: .
clone size: .
CDR3 DNA: TGTGCCAGCAGCCCCATCCCCGGCCGCTTCGACATTCAGTACTTC
CDR3 protein: CASSPIPGRFDIQYF

V gene: TRBV19
J gene: TRBJ1-1
D gene: TRBD1
clone size: many
CDR3 DNA: TGTGCCAGTAGCTGGGACAGGGGGAAAGCTTTCTTT
CDR3 protein: CASSWDRGKAFF

V gene: TRBV20-1
J gene: TRBJ2-5
D gene: TRBD1
clone size: few
CDR3 DNA: TGCAGTGCGAGACTTCAGGGGGTGACCCAGTACTTC
CDR3 protein: CSARLQGVTQYF

V gene: TRBV4-2
J gene: TRBJ2-3
D gene: .
clone size: .
CDR3 DNA: TGTGCCAGCAGCCAAGGGGGAAGCGGGTCGACAGATACGCAGTATTTT
CDR3 protein: CASSQGGSGSTDTQYF

V gene: TRBV4-1
J gene: TRBJ2-7
D gene: .
clone size: few
CDR3 DNA: TGCGCCAGCAGCCAAGATCGGACAGTCTCCTACGAGCAGTACTTC
CDR3 protein: CASSQDRTVSYEQYF

V gene: TRBV7-9
J gene: TRBJ2-5
D gene: TRBD1
clone size: many
CDR3 DNA: TGTGCCAGCAGACTCATAAGGACAGGGAGCCAAGAGACCCAGTACTTC
CDR3 protein: CASRLIRTGSQETQYF

V gene: TRBV4-2
J gene: TRBJ1-5
D gene: TRBD1
clone size: many
CDR3 DNA: TGTGCCAGCAGCCAAGACGTACAGGGGGTATATTCCAATCAGCCCCAGCATTTT
CDR3 protein: CASSQDVQGVYSNQPQHF

V gene: TRBV12-3/TRBV12-4
J gene: TRBJ2-5
D gene: TRBD2
clone size: many
CDR3 DNA: TGTGCCAGCAGGGTTACTAGCGGCCCAGAGACCCAGTACTTC
CDR3 protein: CASRVTSGPETQYF

V gene: TRBV20-1
J gene: TRBJ2-5
D gene: TRBD1
clone size: many
CDR3 DNA: TGCAGTGCTCGGGGGACAGGAGATCAAGAGACCCAGTACTTC
CDR3 protein: CSARGTGDQETQYF

V gene: TRBV29-1
J gene: TRBJ2-6
D gene: .
clone size: few
CDR3 DNA: TGCAGCGTTGATAGGTATACTGGGGCCAACGTCCTGACTTTC
CDR3 protein: CSVDRYTGANVLTF

V gene: TRBV6-5
J gene: TRBJ2-5
D gene: TRBD1
clone size: many
CDR3 DNA: TGTGCCAGCAGGAGGACGGGGACAGGGCCAAAGACCCAGTACTTC
CDR3 protein: CASRRTGTGPKTQYF

V gene: TRBV4-1
J gene: TRBJ2-5
D gene: .
clone size: many
CDR3 DNA: TGCGCCAGCAGCCAAGTGGGGCAGGGAAGAGAGACCCAGTACTTC
CDR3 protein: CASSQVGQGRETQYF

V gene: TRBV20-1
J gene: TRBJ2-7
D gene: .
clone size: many
CDR3 DNA: TGCAGTGCTAGTACGGAAGCCTACGAGCAGTACTTC
CDR3 protein: CSASTEAYEQYF

V gene: TRBV15
J gene: TRBJ1-5
D gene: .
clone size: many
CDR3 DNA: TGTGCCACCAGCAGACACGATCAGCCCCAGCATTTT
CDR3 protein: CATSRHDQPQHF

V gene: TRBV6-2/TRBV6-3
J gene: TRBJ1-5
D gene: .
clone size: few
CDR3 DNA: TGTGCCAGCAGTTCCCACGGCAGCTCCTTTTATCAGCCCCAGCATTTT
CDR3 protein: CASSSHGSSFYQPQHF

V gene: TRBV6-5
J gene: TRBJ2-7
D gene: .
clone size: many
CDR3 DNA: TGTGCCAGCAGATCCTGGGGACAACCTCCCTACGAGCAGTACTTC
CDR3 protein: CASRSWGQPPYEQYF

V gene: TRBV6-2/TRBV6-3
J gene: TRBJ2-2
D gene: .
clone size: few
CDR3 DNA: TGTGCCACCCAAGGCGGAGGGGGGACATGGGAAATCACGAACACCGGGGAGCTGTTTTTT
CDR3 protein: CATQGGGGTWEITNTGELFF

V gene: TRBV28
J gene: TRBJ1-5
D gene: .
clone size: many
CDR3 DNA: TGTGCCAGCAGCAGAATGGGGGGACTTAATCAGCCCCAGCATTTT
CDR3 protein: CASSRMGGLNQPQHF

V gene: TRBV3-1
J gene: TRBJ2-5
D gene: .
clone size: many
CDR3 DNA: TGTGCCAGCAGCCAAGGCTCGGGGGAAGAGACCCAGTACTTC
CDR3 protein: CASSQGSGEETQYF

V gene: TRBV5-1
J gene: TRBJ2-7
D gene: .
clone size: many
CDR3 DNA: TGCGCCAGCAGCTTGGACCGGGGCCCCTCCTACGAGCAGTACTTC
CDR3 protein: CASSLDRGPSYEQYF

V gene: TRBV29-1
J gene: TRBJ1-1
D gene: .
clone size: many
CDR3 DNA: TGCAGCGTTAGACAGTCGACCGGGGCTGAAGCTTTCTTT
CDR3 protein: CSVRQSTGAEAFF

V gene: TRBV10-3
J gene: TRBJ1-2
D gene: .
clone size: many
CDR3 DNA: TGTGCCATCAGACCCGACCCAGCTAGCTATGGCTACACCTTC
CDR3 protein: CAIRPDPASYGYTF

V gene: TRBV5-6
J gene: TRBJ1-1
D gene: TRBD1
clone size: .
CDR3 DNA: TGTGCCAGCACCTTAGACAGGGGGGCTTTCTTT
CDR3 protein: CASTLDRGAFF

V gene: TRBV19
J gene: TRBJ1-1
D gene: .
clone size: many
CDR3 DNA: TGTGCCAGTAGTAGGACAAGCTTGAACACTGAAGCTTTCTTT
CDR3 protein: CASSRTSLNTEAFF

V gene: TRBV7-2
J gene: TRBJ1-1
D gene: .
clone size: many
CDR3 DNA: TGTGCCAGCAGAGCGGAGGGATGGACGGGCACTGAAGCTTTCTTT
CDR3 protein: CASRAEGWTGTEAFF

V gene: TRBV28
J gene: TRBJ2-7
D gene: TRBD2
clone size: many
CDR3 DNA: TGTGCCAGCTTATTTGGGGAGGGCTACGAGCAGTACTTC
CDR3 protein: CASLFGEGYEQYF

V gene: TRBV28
J gene: TRBJ1-2
D gene: .
clone size: many
CDR3 DNA: TGTGCCAGCAGTTTACGGCGCCTTGCGGGCTACACCTTC
CDR3 protein: CASSLRRLAGYTF

V gene: TRBV3-1
J gene: TRBJ1-2
D gene: .
clone size: few
CDR3 DNA: TGTGCCAGCAGCCAAGGTGGGGAAGCTTTTGGCTACACCTTC
CDR3 protein: CASSQGGEAFGYTF

V gene: TRBV20-1
J gene: TRBJ1-1
D gene: .
clone size: .
CDR3 DNA: TGCAGTGCTAGAGTCGGTTCCTACACTGAAGCTTTCTTT
CDR3 protein: CSARVGSYTEAFF

V gene: TRBV28
J gene: TRBJ2-7
D gene: TRBD2
clone size: once
CDR3 DNA: TGTGCCAGCAGTTTAACTAGCGGGAGCTGGGACGAGCAGTACTTC
CDR3 protein: CASSLTSGSWDEQYF

V gene: TRBV19
J gene: TRBJ2-7
D gene: .
clone size: .
CDR3 DNA: TGTGCCAGTAGTCCTTTTAGCGATGCCTACGAGCAGTACTTC
CDR3 protein: CASSPFSDAYEQYF

V gene: TRBV6-1
J gene: TRBJ2-7
D gene: TRBD2
clone size: few
CDR3 DNA: TGTGCCAGCAGCTCTGGGACTAGCGGCAGCTCCTACGAGCAGTACTTC
CDR3 protein: CASSSGTSGSSYEQYF

V gene: TRBV7-2
J gene: TRBJ2-4
D gene: .
clone size: many
CDR3 DNA: TGTGCCAGCAGCTTTCCTAAGGATAGAAAGTACTTC
CDR3 protein: CASSFPKDRKYF

V gene: TRBV11-3
J gene: TRBJ1-1
D gene: .
clone size: many
CDR3 DNA: TGTGCCAGCAGCCCCCATGACACTGAAGCTTTCTTT
CDR3 protein: CASSPHDTEAFF

V gene: TRBV28
J gene: TRBJ1-1
D gene: .
clone size: many
CDR3 DNA: TGTGCCAGCAGTCCCTCTCCCGCGAAGCCTGAAGCTTTCTTT
CDR3 protein: CASSPSPAKPEAFF

V gene: TRBV12-3/TRBV12-4
J gene: TRBJ1-1
D gene: .
clone size: .
CDR3 DNA: TGTGCCAGCAGTCCATCGACGACGGGCACTGAAGCTTTCTTT
CDR3 protein: CASSPSTTGTEAFF